This T cell receptor (beta chain) was identified in a study of blood T cell repertoires in COVID-19. Study at large: Sites across the United States, Italy and Spain contributed samples from acute and convalescent COVID-19. Sample material is recorded as cDNA or gDNA derived from T cells, B-cell-depleted T cells, or PBMCs.

How the authors handled the data: Reference gene primer amplification yielded estimated nucleated cell counts. Profiled with immunoSEQ multiplex PCR; TCRdb holds only in-frame clones, not every one. Clone size and V and J calls were adopted from that table, with D and trimming inferred from the DNA. The data contain roughly 130,000 clones, 84% of them singletons. The receptor was derived from a woman between 25 and 40 years old who had recovered from COVID-19. Sequencing used peripheral blood.

CDR3 protein: CASRLLSNLSGLEKLFF. For the CDR3, the DNA is TGCGCCAGCCGTCTTCTTAGTAACCTGTCGGGGTTGGAAAAACTGTTTTTT. This rearrangement joins TRBV10-2 to TRBJ1-4; D remains ambiguous. V was shortened by 8 bases and J by 8 bases, with 27 bases between the two germline ends. CDR3 length: 17 residues. The germline V gene has CDR1 WSHSY and CDR2 SAAADI.